This T cell receptor (beta chain) was identified in a study of shared clonotypes between healthy human individuals. Findings and limits, study-wide: Non-shared clonotypes had lower generation probabilities than clonotypes shared by all four sorted-subset donors. Clonotype sharing across a handful of donors was observed for 5% to 6.5% of naive CD4 clonotypes.

Comments on this clone: The antigen remains undetermined.

Naive CD8 cells lacked CD45RO and underwent positive selection for CCR7, leaving out terminally differentiated effector memory CD45RA+ cells. Deep was the level used in running the assay. Sequencing was performed with immunoSEQ multiplex PCR; in TCRdb, only in-frame clones are kept and a portion is missing. Among millions of clones listed, about 95% were seen once. Specimen: naive CD8+ T cells sorted from blood. This receptor was identified in a man between 18 and 35 years old in good health.

This CDR3 is CASSQVATSEGPDEQFF. The CDR3 coding sequence is TGCGCCAGCAGCCAAGTCGCAACTAGCGAAGGACCTGATGAGCAGTTCTTC. The chain links TRBV4-3 to TRBJ2-1; TRBD2 aligns across 7 bases. CDR3 length equals 17 residues. The trim removed 1 base at V and 8 bases at J, leaving 14 bases unmatched. Germline CDR1 reads LGHNA; CDR2 reads YSLEER.